A single sample gave rise to the 5 T cell receptor beta chains below, sequenced in a study of early T cells in non-severe SARS-CoV-2 infection. A single record per CDR3 protein comes from TCRdb applying MiXCR to the 5' RACE reads. The data hold tens of thousands of distinct CDR3 sequences, with roughly 6% observed a single time. The sequencing input was whole blood. These receptor sequences come from an adult who was a healthcare worker with PCR-confirmed SARS-CoV-2 infection or an uninfected control (not recorded which).

This clonotype has only a few counts. The chain carries TRBV28 and TRBJ1-6; possibly TRBD1 for D (5 bases). The V and J ends lost 8 bases and 7 bases respectively, with 15 bases between them. CDR3 length equals 14 residues. The germline V gene encodes CDR1 MDHEN and CDR2 SYDVKM. CDR3 DNA sequence: TGTGCCAGCGATGGGGGTTTCCAGAATTCACCCCTCCACTTT. Residues: CASDGGFQNSPLHF.

In this sample, this clonotype turned up many times. The DNA for the CDR3 is TGTGCCAGTAGTATAGACTCGGCGGGGCGAGAGACCCAGTACTTC. This translates into CASSIDSAGRETQYF. V gene TRBV19 combines with J gene TRBJ2-5; D perhaps matches TRBD2 (6 bases). The CDR3 sequence is 15 residues long. Germline V gene sequence: CDR1 LNHDA, CDR2 SQIVND (reference sequence). V dropped 0 bases and J dropped 4 bases, with 12 bases sitting between them.

J is TRBJ1-4 and V is TRBV6-6; D is perhaps TRBD1 (5 bases). Trimming removed 0 bases at V and 7 bases at J, with 12 bases between. The germline V gene encodes CDR1 MNHNY and CDR2 SVGAGI (reference sequence). The CDR3 extends over 15 amino acids. This chain's CDR3 is CASSYSQGMSEKLFF. The CDR3 region has the DNA TGTGCCAGCAGTTACTCGCAGGGTATGAGTGAAAAACTGTTTTTT.

The sample holds many counts of this clonotype. The chain has TRBV11-2 and TRBJ2-5; D remains unclear. Trimming pared 5 bases from V and 4 bases from J, leaving 14 bases between. The CDR3 is 14 amino acids. Germline CDR1 reads SGHAT; CDR2 reads FQNNGV. CDR3 sequence: CASSLLLGPETQYF. DNA for the CDR3: TGTGCCAGCAGCCTCCTCCTAGGTCCAGAGACCCAGTACTTC.

Only a few counts were recorded for this clonotype. The rearrangement uses TRBV7-2 and TRBJ2-1, with 12 bases that match TRBD2. This CDR3 comprises 14 residues. The germline gives CDR1 SGHTA, CDR2 FQGNSA. With V trimmed by 7 bases and J by 9 bases, 7 bases remained unmatched. CDR3 in DNA: TGTGCCAGCACCCGACTAGCGGGAGCCTTTGAGCAGTTCTTC. It is translated as CASTRLAGAFEQFF.